Presented here are 14 T cell receptor beta chains from one specimen sequenced in a study of cytomegalovirus exposure and HLA in healthy donors. Primers for the PCR totalled 60 Vbeta and 13 Jbeta. Libraries were prepared by immunoSEQ multiplex PCR; TCRdb keeps only in-frame clonotypes and omits some of them. This specimen shows around 140,000 clones; the ten leading clones hold 0.96%. Material: PBMCs. The origin of the receptors is a male donor in good health and CMV-seronegative.

Of note for this clone: In the same sample, other DNA sequences code for this CDR3. This chain connects TRBV7-9 to TRBJ1-2; no clear D gene. Trimming took 5 bases from V and 3 from J, leaving 7 bases between them. Germline loops: CDR1 SEHNR, CDR2 FQNEAQ (reference sequence). The CDR3 totals 12 residues. CDR3 sequence: CASSPGDYGYTF. In nucleotides, the CDR3 is TGTGCCAGCAGCCCCGGGGACTATGGCTACACCTTC.

The J gene is TRBJ1-6, the V gene TRBV18; D is perhaps TRBD1 (6 bases). Germline-derived CDR1 and CDR2 are KGHSH and LQKENI. The V end lost 0 bases, the J end lost 9 bases, and 9 bases lay between the germline ends. The CDR3 loop spans 14 amino acids. CDR3 sequence: CASSPPVGGSPLHF. In DNA, the CDR3 is TGTGCCAGCTCACCACCGGTAGGGGGTTCACCCCTCCACTTT.

The gene calls are TRBV30 and TRBJ1-1; a possible D gene is TRBD1 (6 bases). This CDR3 region has 14 residues. Per germline, CDR1 GTSNPN and CDR2 SVGIG (reference sequence). V lost 0 bases and J 4 bases, leaving 12 bases between the germline ends. CDR3 sequence (DNA): TGTGCCTGGAGTGTTGGGGGCCGCGGCACTGAAGCTTTCTTT. It specifies CAWSVGGRGTEAFF.

The rearrangement joins TRBV7-8 to TRBJ1-4, with TRBD1 as a possible D gene (5 bases). This CDR3 comprises 15 residues. The V gene's germline CDR1 is SGHVS and CDR2 FQNEAQ. V lost 1 base to trimming and J lost 7 bases, with 13 bases between them. The CDR3 sequence: CASSLGFGGGEKLFF. Here the CDR3 DNA reads TGTGCCAGCAGCTTAGGATTTGGGGGGGGTGAAAAACTGTTTTTT. Full variable domain (rest looked up from reference TRBV7-8 and TRBJ1-4): GAGVSQSPRYKVAKRGQDVALRCDPISGHVSLFWYQQALGQGPEFLTYFQNEAQLDKSGLPSDRFFAERPEGSVSTLKIQRTQQEDSAVYLCASSLGFGGGEKLFFGSGTQLSVL.

The chain has TRBV19 and TRBJ2-7; TRBD1 might be the D (6 bases). This CDR3 comprises 14 residues. Germline V gives CDR1 LNHDA, CDR2 SQIVND (reference sequence). V gave up 5 bases and J gave up 6 bases, with 17 bases separating them. CDR3 sequence (DNA): TGTGCCAGTAGTTTGACAGGATTAGCAGGCGAGCAGTACTTC. Amino acid sequence: CASSLTGLAGEQYF.

V and J are TRBV7-8 and TRBJ2-7, with D unresolved. CDR1 is SGHVS and CDR2 is FQNEAQ in the germline V gene. The CDR3 has 11 amino acids. V shed 2 bases and J shed 5 bases, with 4 bases lying between them. CDR3 loop: CASSLTNEQYF. As DNA, the CDR3 is TGTGCCAGCAGCTTAACTAACGAGCAGTACTTC.

The chain combines TRBV7-8 with TRBJ2-5, with a weak D call TRBD2 (6 bases). Looked up from germline, CDR1 is SGHVS and CDR2 is FQNEAQ. The CDR3 is 15 residues long. Trimming shortened V by 1 base and J by 2 bases, and 11 bases separated the two germline ends. CDR3 residues: CASSLEIGSQETQYF. The CDR3 DNA is TGTGCCAGCAGCTTAGAAATCGGGAGTCAAGAGACCCAGTACTTC.

This rearrangement joins TRBV30 to TRBJ1-1, with unresolved D. Trimming stripped 3 bases from V and 1 base from J, with 18 bases between. This CDR3 comprises 16 residues. The germline V gene encodes CDR1 GTSNPN and CDR2 SVGIG (reference sequence). The CDR3 DNA reads as TGTGCCTGGAGCGGGAGAAGTGGTGTGCCGAACACTGAAGCTTTCTTT. This gives the protein CAWSGRSGVPNTEAFF.

The V gene is TRBV28, the J gene TRBJ1-6; 12 nucleotides line up with TRBD1. The CDR3 is 16 residues long. The germline gives CDR1 MDHEN, CDR2 SYDVKM. Trimming removed 6 bases from V and 6 bases from J; junction bases left unmatched: 6. The DNA for the CDR3 is TGTGCCAGCAGCCGGGACAGGGGGCGGGCTAATTCACCCCTCCACTTT. Its translation is CASSRDRGRANSPLHF.

This chain links TRBV27 with TRBJ2-1; 10 bases fit TRBD2. Looked up from germline, CDR1 is MNHEY and CDR2 is SMNVEV (reference sequence). J gave up 1 base and V 5 bases, and 2 bases lay outside the gene matches. CDR3 length: 15 residues. CDR3 nucleotide sequence: TGTGCCAGCAGTCCTAGCGGGAGATCCTACAATGAGCAGTTCTTC. Amino acids: CASSPSGRSYNEQFF.

The chain combines TRBV6-5 with TRBJ2-7, with TRBD2 matching 12 bases. Germline loops: CDR1 MNHEY, CDR2 SVGAGI. Trimming took 3 bases from V and 7 from J; bases not matched to a gene: 4. The CDR3 totals 14 residues. The CDR3 sequence is CASSYLAGGIEQYF. The CDR3 bases are TGTGCCAGCAGTTATCTAGCGGGGGGGATAGAGCAGTACTTC.

The chain carries TRBV29-1 and TRBJ1-1, with a tentative D call TRBD1 (5 bases). The CDR3 loop spans 13 amino acids. Looked up from germline, CDR1 is SQVTM and CDR2 is ANQGSEA. V was shortened by 5 bases and J by 4 bases, with 14 bases between the two germline ends. CDR3 bases: TGCAGCGTTACTAAGACAGTAGGCACTGAAGCTTTCTTT. Amino acid sequence: CSVTKTVGTEAFF. The full variable domain, completed using reference TRBV29-1 and TRBJ1-1, is SAVISQKPSRDICQRGTSLTIQCQVDSQVTMMFWYRQQPGQSLTLIATANQGSEATYESGFVIDKFPISRPNLTFSTLTVSNMSPEDSSIYLCSVTKTVGTEAFFGQGTRLTVV.

The V call is TRBV7-6, the J call TRBJ2-7; TRBD1 aligns across 7 bases. V dropped 5 bases and J dropped 6; count of bases not matched to a gene: 1. CDR3 length: 11 residues. In germline, CDR1 is SGHVS, CDR2 FNYEAQ. The CDR3 protein is CASSPGGEQYF. The CDR3 DNA sequence: TGTGCCAGCAGCCCAGGGGGCGAGCAGTACTTC. Variable domain in full (rest from reference TRBV7-6 and TRBJ2-7): GAGVSQSPRYKVTKRGQDVALRCDPISGHVSLYWYRQALGQGPEFLTYFNYEAQQDKSGLPNDRFSAERPEGSISTLTIQRTEQRDSAMYRCASSPGGEQYFGPGTRLTVT.

The gene calls are TRBV6-6 and TRBJ2-4; possible D gene TRBD1, 6 bases. There are 15 residues in the CDR3. CDR1 and CDR2 from the germline V gene are MNHNY and SVGAGI (reference sequence). V lost 3 bases and J 7 bases, leaving 16 bases between the germline ends. CDR3: CASSYTGIQKNIQYF. The DNA of the CDR3 is TGTGCCAGCAGTTATACAGGGATCCAGAAGAACATTCAGTACTTC.